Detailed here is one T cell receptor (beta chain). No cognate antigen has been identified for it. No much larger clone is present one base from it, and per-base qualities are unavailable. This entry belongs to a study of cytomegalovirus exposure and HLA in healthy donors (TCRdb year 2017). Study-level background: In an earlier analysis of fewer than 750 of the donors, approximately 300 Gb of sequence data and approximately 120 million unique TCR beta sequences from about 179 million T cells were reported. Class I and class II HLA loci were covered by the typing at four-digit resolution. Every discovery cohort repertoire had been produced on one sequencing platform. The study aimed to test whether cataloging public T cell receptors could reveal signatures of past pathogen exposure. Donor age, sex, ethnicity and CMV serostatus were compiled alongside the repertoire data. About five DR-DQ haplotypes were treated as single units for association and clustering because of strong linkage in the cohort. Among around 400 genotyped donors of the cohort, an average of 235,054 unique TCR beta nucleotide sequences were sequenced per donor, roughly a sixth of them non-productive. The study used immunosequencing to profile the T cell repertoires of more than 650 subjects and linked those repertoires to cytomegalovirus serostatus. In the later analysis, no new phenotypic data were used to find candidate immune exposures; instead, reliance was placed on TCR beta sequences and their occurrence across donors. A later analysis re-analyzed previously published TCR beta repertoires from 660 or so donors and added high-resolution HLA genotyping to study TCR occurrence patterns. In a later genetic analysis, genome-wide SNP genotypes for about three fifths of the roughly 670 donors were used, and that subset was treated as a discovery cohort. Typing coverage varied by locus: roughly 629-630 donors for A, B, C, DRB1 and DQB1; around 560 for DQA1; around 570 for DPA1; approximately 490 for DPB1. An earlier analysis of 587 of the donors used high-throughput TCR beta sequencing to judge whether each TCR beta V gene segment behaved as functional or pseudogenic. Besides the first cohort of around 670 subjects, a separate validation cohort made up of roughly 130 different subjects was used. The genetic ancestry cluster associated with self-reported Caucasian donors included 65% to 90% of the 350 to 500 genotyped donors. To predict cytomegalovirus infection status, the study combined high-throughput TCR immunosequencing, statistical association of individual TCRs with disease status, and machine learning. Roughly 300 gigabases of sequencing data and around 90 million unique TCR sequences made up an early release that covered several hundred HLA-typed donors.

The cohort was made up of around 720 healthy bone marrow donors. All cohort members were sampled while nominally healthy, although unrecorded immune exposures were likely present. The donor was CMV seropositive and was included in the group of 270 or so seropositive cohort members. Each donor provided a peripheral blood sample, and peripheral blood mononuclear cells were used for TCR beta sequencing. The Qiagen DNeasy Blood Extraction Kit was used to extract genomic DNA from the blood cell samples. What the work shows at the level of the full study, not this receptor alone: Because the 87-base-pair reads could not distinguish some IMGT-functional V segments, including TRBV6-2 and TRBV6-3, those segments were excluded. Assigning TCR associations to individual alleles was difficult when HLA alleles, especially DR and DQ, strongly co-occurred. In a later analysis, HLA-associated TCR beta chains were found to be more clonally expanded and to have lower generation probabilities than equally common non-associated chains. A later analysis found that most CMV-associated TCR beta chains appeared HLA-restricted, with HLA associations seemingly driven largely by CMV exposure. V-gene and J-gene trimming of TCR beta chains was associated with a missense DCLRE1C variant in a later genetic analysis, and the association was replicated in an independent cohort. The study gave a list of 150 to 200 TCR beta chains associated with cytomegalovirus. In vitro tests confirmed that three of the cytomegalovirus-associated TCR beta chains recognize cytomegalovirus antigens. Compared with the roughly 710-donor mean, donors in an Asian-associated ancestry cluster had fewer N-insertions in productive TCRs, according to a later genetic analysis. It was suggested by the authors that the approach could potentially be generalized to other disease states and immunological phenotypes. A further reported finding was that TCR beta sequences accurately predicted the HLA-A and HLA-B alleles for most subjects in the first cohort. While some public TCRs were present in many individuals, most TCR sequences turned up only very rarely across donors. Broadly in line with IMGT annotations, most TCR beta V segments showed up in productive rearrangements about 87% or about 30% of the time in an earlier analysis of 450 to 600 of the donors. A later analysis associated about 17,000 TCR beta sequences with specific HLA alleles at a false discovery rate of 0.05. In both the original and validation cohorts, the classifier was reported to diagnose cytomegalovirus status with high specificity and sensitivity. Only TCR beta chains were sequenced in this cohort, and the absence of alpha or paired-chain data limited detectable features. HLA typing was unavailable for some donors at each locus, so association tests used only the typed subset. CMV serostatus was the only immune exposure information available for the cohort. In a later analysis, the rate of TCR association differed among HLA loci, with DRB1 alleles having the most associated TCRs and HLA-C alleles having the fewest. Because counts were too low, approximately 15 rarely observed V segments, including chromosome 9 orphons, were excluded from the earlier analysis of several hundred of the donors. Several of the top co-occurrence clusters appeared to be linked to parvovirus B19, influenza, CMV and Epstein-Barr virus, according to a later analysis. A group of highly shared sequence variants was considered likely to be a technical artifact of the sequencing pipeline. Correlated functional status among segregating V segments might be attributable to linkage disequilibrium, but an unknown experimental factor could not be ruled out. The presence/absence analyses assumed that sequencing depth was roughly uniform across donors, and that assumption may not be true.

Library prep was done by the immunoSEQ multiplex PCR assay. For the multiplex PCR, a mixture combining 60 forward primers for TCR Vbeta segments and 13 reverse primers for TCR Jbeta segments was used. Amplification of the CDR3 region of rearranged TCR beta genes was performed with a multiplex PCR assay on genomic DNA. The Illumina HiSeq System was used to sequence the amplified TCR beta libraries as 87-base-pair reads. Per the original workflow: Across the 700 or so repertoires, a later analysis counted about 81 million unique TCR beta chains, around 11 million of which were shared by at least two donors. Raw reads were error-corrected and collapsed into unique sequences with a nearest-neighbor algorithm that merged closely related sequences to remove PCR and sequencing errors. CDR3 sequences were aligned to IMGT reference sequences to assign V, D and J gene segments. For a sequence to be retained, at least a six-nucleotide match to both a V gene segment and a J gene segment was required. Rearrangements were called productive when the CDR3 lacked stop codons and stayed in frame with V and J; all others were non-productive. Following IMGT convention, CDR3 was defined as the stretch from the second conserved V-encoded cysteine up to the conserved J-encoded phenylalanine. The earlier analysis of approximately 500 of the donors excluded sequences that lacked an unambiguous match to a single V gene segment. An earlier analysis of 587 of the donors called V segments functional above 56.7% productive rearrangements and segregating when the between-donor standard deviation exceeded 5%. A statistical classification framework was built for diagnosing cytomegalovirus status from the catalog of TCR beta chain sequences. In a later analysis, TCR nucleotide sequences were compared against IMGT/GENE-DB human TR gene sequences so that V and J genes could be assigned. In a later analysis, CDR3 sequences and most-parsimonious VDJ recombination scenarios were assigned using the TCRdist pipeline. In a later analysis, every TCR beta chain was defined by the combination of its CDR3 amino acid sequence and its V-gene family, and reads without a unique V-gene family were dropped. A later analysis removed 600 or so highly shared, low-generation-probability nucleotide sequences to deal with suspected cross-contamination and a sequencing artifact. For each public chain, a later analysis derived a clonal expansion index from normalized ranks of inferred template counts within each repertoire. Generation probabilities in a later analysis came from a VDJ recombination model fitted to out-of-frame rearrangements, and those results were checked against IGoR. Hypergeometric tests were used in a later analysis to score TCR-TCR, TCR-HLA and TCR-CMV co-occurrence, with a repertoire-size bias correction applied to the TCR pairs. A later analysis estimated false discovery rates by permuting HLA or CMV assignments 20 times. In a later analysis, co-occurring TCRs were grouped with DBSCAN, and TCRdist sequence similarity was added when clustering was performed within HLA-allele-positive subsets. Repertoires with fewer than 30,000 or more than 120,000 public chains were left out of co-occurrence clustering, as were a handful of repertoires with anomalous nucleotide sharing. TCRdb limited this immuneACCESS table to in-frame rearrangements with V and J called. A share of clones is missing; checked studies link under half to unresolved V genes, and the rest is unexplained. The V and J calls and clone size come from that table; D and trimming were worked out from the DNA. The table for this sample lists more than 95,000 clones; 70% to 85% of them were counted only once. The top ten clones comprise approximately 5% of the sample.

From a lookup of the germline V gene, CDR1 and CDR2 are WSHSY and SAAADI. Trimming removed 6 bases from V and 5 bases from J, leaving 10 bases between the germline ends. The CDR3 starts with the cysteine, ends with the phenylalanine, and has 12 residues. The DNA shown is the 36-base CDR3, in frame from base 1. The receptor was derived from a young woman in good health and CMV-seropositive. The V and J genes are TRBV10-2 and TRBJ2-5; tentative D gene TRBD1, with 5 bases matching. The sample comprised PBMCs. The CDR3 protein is CASRTGWETQYF. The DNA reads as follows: TGCGCCAGCAGAACAGGTTGGGAGACCCAGTACTTC.